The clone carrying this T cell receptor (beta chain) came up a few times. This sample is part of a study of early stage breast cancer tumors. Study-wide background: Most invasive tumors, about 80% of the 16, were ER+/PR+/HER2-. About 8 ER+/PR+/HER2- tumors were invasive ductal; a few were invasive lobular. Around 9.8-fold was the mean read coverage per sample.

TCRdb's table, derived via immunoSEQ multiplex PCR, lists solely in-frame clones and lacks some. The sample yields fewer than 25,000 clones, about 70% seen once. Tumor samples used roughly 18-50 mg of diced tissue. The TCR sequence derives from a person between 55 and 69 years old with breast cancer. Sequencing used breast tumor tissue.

CDR3 DNA: TGTGCCAGCTCACTTCGACCGGGAGAGGAGACCCAGTACTTC. This codes for CASSLRPGEETQYF. The chain couples TRBV18 to TRBJ2-5; D is perhaps TRBD2 (6 bases). Germline CDR1 is KGHSH and CDR2 is LQKENI. V was clipped by 4 bases and J by 5 bases, with 14 bases between them. CDR3 length: 14 amino acids.